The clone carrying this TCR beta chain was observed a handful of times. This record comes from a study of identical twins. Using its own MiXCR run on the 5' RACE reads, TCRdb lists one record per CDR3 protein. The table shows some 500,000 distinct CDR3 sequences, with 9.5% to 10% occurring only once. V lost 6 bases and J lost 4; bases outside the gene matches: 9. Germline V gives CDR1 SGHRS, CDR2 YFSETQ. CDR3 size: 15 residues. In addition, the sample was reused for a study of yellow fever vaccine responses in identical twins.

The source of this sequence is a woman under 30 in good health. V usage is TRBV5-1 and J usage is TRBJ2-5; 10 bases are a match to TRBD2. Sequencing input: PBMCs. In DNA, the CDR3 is TGCGCCAGCACCCGGGGACTAGCGAATCGAGAGACCCAGTACTTC. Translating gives CASTRGLANRETQYF.